In this sample, the clone carrying this T cell receptor (beta chain) turned up many times. Antigen unknown. The making of cDNA relied on 5'RACE with 10-nucleotide random UMIs. TCRdb re-called the 5' RACE reads with MiXCR, one entry per CDR3 protein. Seen here are under 40,000 distinct CDR3 sequences, 6% to 8.5% observed once, and the top ten hold roughly 4.5%. This sample was included in a study of neurological immune-mediated disorders. Regarding the study as a whole: The highest TCR clonal expansion occurred in HTLV-1-associated myelopathy; multiple sclerosis fell below healthy controls. Because no CDR3 amino acid sequences were shared across subjects by expanded clones, private repertoires were suggested in all groups.

CDR1 and CDR2 from the germline V gene are MGHDK and SYGVNS. The V end was cut by 3 bases, the J end by 2 bases, with 20 bases between. CDR3 size: 18 residues. This clonotype was sampled from a woman aged 35 to 49 in good health. Specimen: PBMCs. V and J are TRBV25-1 and TRBJ2-1; tentative D call: TRBD2 (5 bases). The CDR3 coding sequence is TGTGCCAGCAGTGAGTATGGACTCGCGCTTAGACCCTACAATGAGCAGTTCTTC. Encoded protein: CASSEYGLALRPYNEQFF. The full variable domain, completed using reference TRBV25-1 and TRBJ2-1, is EADIYQTPRYLVIGTGKKITLECSQTMGHDKMYWYQQDPGMELHLIHYSYGVNSTEKGDLSSESTVSRIRTEHFPLTLESARPSHTSQYLCASSEYGLALRPYNEQFFGPGTRLTVL.